The T cell receptor beta chain described here comes from a study of blood T cell repertoires in COVID-19. Study-wide context: Some COVID-19 samples were acute and others convalescent; all came from the United States, Italy and Spain. PBMCs, B-cell-depleted T cells, or T cells were the source of the cDNA or gDNA that made up the material.

Original processing methods: For nucleated cells, counts were estimated from reference gene primer amplification. TCRdb's copy holds only in-frame clones and misses some; the assay was immunoSEQ multiplex PCR. V and J calls and clone size come straight from that table; D and trimming were deduced from the DNA. Altogether tens of thousands of clones are present, roughly 84% being singletons, with the ten largest covering 1.6%. The ends lost 1 base at V and 0 bases at J; junction bases unmatched: 9. This CDR3 spans 18 amino acids. The V gene's germline CDR1 is SGHTA and CDR2 FQGNSA. The sample was peripheral blood. The source is a man aged 50 to 59 with acute or convalescent COVID-19. V is TRBV7-2 and J is TRBJ1-5, with 7 nucleotides matching TRBD1. CDR3 loop: CASSLVIGGGYSNQPQHF. The CDR3 bases are TGTGCCAGCAGCTTAGTCATAGGAGGGGGCTATAGCAATCAGCCCCAGCATTTT.